This T cell receptor (beta chain) appears in the sequencing data of a study of immune cell composition in non-small cell lung cancer. Findings of the study overall: Adenocarcinomas with higher top tumour-associated clone frequency had more reactive TILs.

This table comes from immunoSEQ multiplex PCR, and its TCRdb copy is limited to in-frame clones, with some not included. Counted here are more than 1,500 clones, 78% occurring once; the ten biggest clones make up approximately 9.1%. A remark on this clone: As yet, its antigen is unknown.

V lost 1 base to trimming and J lost 3 bases, with 13 bases between them. The germline CDR1 and CDR2 sequences are SGHTA and FQGNSA. The CDR3 spans 16 residues. The same data also went into a second study, on CD4 T cells in lung cancer.

This chain links TRBV7-2 with TRBJ1-3, with a weak D call TRBD1 (5 bases). Sequenced: lung tumor tissue. The sequence came from a human donor with non-small cell lung cancer. The CDR3 loop is CASSLGSPGVGNTIYF. CDR3 bases: TGTGCCAGCAGCTTAGGATCTCCGGGGGTTGGAAACACCATATATTTT.